A single sample is the source of the 28 T cell receptor beta chains below, sequenced in a study of blood T cell repertoires in COVID-19. Profiled with immunoSEQ multiplex PCR; TCRdb holds only in-frame clones, not every one. This sample has 200,000 to 250,000 clones; 83% occur once, and the top ten carry around 3.3%. Sequenced input: PBMCs or T cells enriched from blood (not recorded which). The receptor set was obtained from a woman aged 35 to 49 who had been exposed to COVID-19.

The sample holds a few counts of this clone. The V gene is TRBV25-1, the J gene TRBJ2-1; possible D gene TRBD2, 5 bases. V lost 2 bases, J lost 7 bases, and 9 bases lay in between. The CDR3 runs to 13 residues. Looked up from germline, CDR1 is MGHDK and CDR2 is SYGVNS. Here the CDR3 DNA reads TGTGCCAGCAGTGAACCGGACTGGAATGAGCAGTTCTTC. It codes for CASSEPDWNEQFF.

V and J are TRBV4-1 and TRBJ2-5, with 8 bases that match TRBD1. Unmatched junction bases numbered 15, after V lost 5 bases and J lost 7 bases. Germline-derived CDR1 and CDR2 are MGHRA and YSYEKL. The CDR3 has 16 amino acids. The CDR3 reads CASSNPTGDAGGTQYF. The CDR3 coding sequence is TGCGCCAGCAGCAACCCGACAGGGGACGCCGGTGGGACCCAGTACTTC.

The rearrangement links TRBV28 to TRBJ2-6, with 7 bases fitting TRBD2. Germline V lookup: CDR1 MDHEN, CDR2 SYDVKM. This CDR3 spans 15 amino acids. The V and J ends lost 7 bases and 2 bases, in that order; junction bases with no gene match: 5. This CDR3 reads CASTPRGAGANVLTF. CDR3 nucleotides: TGTGCCAGCACCCCTCGGGGGGCTGGGGCCAACGTCCTGACTTTC.

The chain couples TRBV9 to TRBJ1-4; a possible D gene is TRBD1 (5 bases). The V and J ends lost 0 bases and 8 bases respectively, with 20 bases between them. The CDR3 extends over 17 amino acids. Germline V lookup: CDR1 SGDLS, CDR2 YYNGEE. CDR3 DNA sequence: TGTGCCAGCAGCGTAGAGGCCCGGGGGGAGGATTGGGAAAAACTGTTTTTT. It specifies CASSVEARGEDWEKLFF.

This sequence joins TRBV18 and TRBJ1-1; D is undetermined. CDR1 is KGHSH and CDR2 is LQKENI in the germline V gene. The CDR3 sequence is 12 residues long. Trimming removed 3 bases at V and 4 bases at J, with 6 bases between. DNA for the CDR3: TGTGCCAGCTCACCCCAGGCCACTGAAGCTTTCTTT. Its protein is CASSPQATEAFF.

This chain uses TRBV7-8 with TRBJ2-7; 9 bases agree with TRBD2. Germline V lookup: CDR1 SGHVS, CDR2 FQNEAQ. V lost 5 bases to trimming and J lost 3 bases; unmatched junction nucleotides: 5. This CDR3 region has 14 residues. CDR3 DNA sequence: TGTGCCAGCAGCCCTGTGCGGGGGGGCTACGAGCAGTACTTC. This translates into CASSPVRGGYEQYF.

The chain carries TRBV9 and TRBJ2-2; 11 nucleotides agree with TRBD2. V trimming: 0 bases; J trimming: 5 bases; junction bases outside the gene matches: 0. The CDR3 extends over 15 amino acids. The germline gives CDR1 SGDLS, CDR2 YYNGEE. The CDR3 loop reads CASSVGLAGTGELFF. As DNA, the CDR3 is TGTGCCAGCAGCGTAGGACTAGCGGGGACCGGGGAGCTGTTTTTT. The complete variable domain, with remaining parts taken from reference TRBV9 and TRBJ2-2, reads DSGVTQTPKHLITATGQRVTLRCSPRSGDLSVYWYQQSLDQGLQFLIQYYNGEERAKGNILERFSAQQFPDLHSELNLSSLELGDSALYFCASSVGLAGTGELFFGEGSRLTVL.

V is TRBV27 and J is TRBJ2-3, with 13 bases that match TRBD2. Germline CDR1 and CDR2: MNHEY and SMNVEV (reference sequence). This CDR3 spans 21 amino acids. The junction had 20 bases not matched to a gene; V was cut back by 8 bases and J by 0 bases. CDR3 protein: CASWFLPGTSGGALSTDTQYF. The CDR3 DNA reads as TGTGCCAGCTGGTTCCTGCCCGGTACTAGCGGGGGGGCCCTTAGCACAGATACGCAGTATTTT.

The chain carries TRBV5-8 and TRBJ1-5, with D tentatively TRBD1 (6 bases). Trimming pared 5 bases from V and 5 bases from J, leaving 17 bases between. From germline, CDR1 is SGHTS and CDR2 YDEGEE. The CDR3 runs 15 residues. CDR3 bases: TGTGCCAGCAGGACCGGGACAACGACTTATCAGCCCCAGCATTTT. This gives the protein CASRTGTTTYQPQHF.

V usage is TRBV6-2 or TRBV6-3 and J usage is TRBJ1-2; the match to TRBD1 covers 12 bases. Germline CDR1 reads MNHEY; CDR2 reads SVGEGT. The V gene end was trimmed by 5 bases and the J gene end by 8 bases; junction bases not matched to a gene: 6. The CDR3 sequence is 14 residues long. This chain's CDR3 is CASSAGTGGLGYTF. CDR3 DNA: TGTGCCAGCAGTGCTGGGACAGGGGGCTTGGGCTACACCTTC.

The V gene is TRBV9, the J gene TRBJ1-6; D remains ambiguous. The germline gives CDR1 SGDLS, CDR2 YYNGEE. The CDR3 loop spans 12 amino acids. V was clipped by 4 bases and J by 8 bases, with 7 bases between them. The CDR3 DNA sequence: TGTGCCAGCAGCCCCCGGGATTCACCCCTCCACTTT. Protein: CASSPRDSPLHF.

The chain recombines TRBV6-2 or TRBV6-3 with TRBJ2-1; the D gene is possibly TRBD2 (5 bases). Trimming took off 0 bases at V and 13 bases at J, with 13 bases between the two ends. CDR1 is MNHEY, CDR2 SVGEGT, per germline. The length of the CDR3 is 13 residues. CDR3 in amino acids: CASSYSILGEQFF. The CDR3 DNA sequence: TGTGCCAGCAGTTACTCGATACTAGGCGAACAGTTCTTC.

The rearrangement uses TRBV6-5 and TRBJ1-2; D is possibly TRBD1 (6 bases). Per the germline V gene, CDR1 is MNHEY and CDR2 is SVGAGI. V was clipped by 2 bases and J by 1 base, with 11 bases between them. The CDR3 has 15 residues. CDR3 residues: CASSYQGQINYGYTF. The CDR3 nucleotides are TGTGCCAGCAGTTACCAGGGACAAATTAACTATGGCTACACCTTC.

This clone was picked up a small number of times. The chain has TRBV7-2 and TRBJ2-5; TRBD2 aligns across 9 bases. The CDR3 totals 14 residues. V was pared by 3 bases and J by 9 bases, with 8 bases of the junction left unmatched. Germline CDR1 and CDR2: SGHTA and FQGNSA. CDR3 DNA sequence: TGTGCCAGCAGCTTTACTAGCGGGCAAGGGGCCCAGTACTTC. It yields the protein CASSFTSGQGAQYF.

This clone was seen only once. This chain uses TRBV7-2 with TRBJ2-3; TRBD1 might be the D (5 bases). The germline gives CDR1 SGHTA, CDR2 FQGNSA. The CDR3 spans 15 residues. Trimming took off 3 bases at V and 1 base at J, with 11 bases between the two ends. The CDR3 bases are TGTGCCAGCAGCTTGGTAGGGGCGGGCACAGATACGCAGTATTTT. It translates to CASSLVGAGTDTQYF.

The chain couples TRBV27 to TRBJ2-3, with 12 bases aligning to TRBD2. V dropped 6 bases and J dropped 5; count of bases not matched to a gene: 6. The length of the CDR3 is 15 residues. The germline CDR1 and CDR2 sequences are MNHEY and SMNVEV (reference sequence). CDR3 loop: CASSRLAGAIDTQYF. DNA for the CDR3: TGTGCCAGCAGCCGACTAGCGGGGGCAATAGATACGCAGTATTTT.

The chain has TRBV18 and TRBJ1-1; D call uncertain. CDR1 KGHSH and CDR2 LQKENI come from the germline V gene. V lost 5 bases to trimming and J lost 1 base, with 5 bases between them. This CDR3 comprises 12 residues. DNA of the CDR3: TGTGCCAGCTCAAACTCGAACACTGAAGCTTTCTTT. Translated: CASSNSNTEAFF.

J is TRBJ2-7 and V is TRBV3-1 (or the pseudogene TRBV3-2); 8 nucleotides align to TRBD1. The CDR3 extends over 15 amino acids. Germline lookup yields CDR1 LGHDT and CDR2 YNNKEL (reference sequence). V shed 2 bases and J 3 bases; nucleotides not matched to a gene: 6. The CDR3 loop is CASSQLSTGGYEQYF. In DNA, the CDR3 is TGTGCCAGCAGCCAACTTTCCACAGGGGGCTACGAGCAGTACTTC.

The chain uses TRBV19 and TRBJ1-3; weak D call: TRBD1 (5 bases). CDR1 is LNHDA, CDR2 SQIVND, per germline (reference sequence). V gave up 7 bases and J gave up 0 bases, with 10 bases separating them. CDR3 size: 14 residues. The CDR3 nucleotides read TGTGCCAGTAAGGACACTTTCTCTGGAAACACCATATATTTT. Protein product: CASKDTFSGNTIYF.

This clone was counted only a few times. In nucleotides, the CDR3 is TGTGCCAGCAGCCCTAGGTCCAACCTAGGAGATGGCTACACCTTC. It yields the protein CASSPRSNLGDGYTF. The chain has TRBV9 and TRBJ1-2; D is ambiguous. The germline V gene has CDR1 SGDLS and CDR2 YYNGEE. Trimming pared 4 bases from V and 6 bases from J, leaving 19 bases between. The length of the CDR3 is 15 residues.

V and J are TRBV7-8 and TRBJ2-1, with TRBD1 identical over 9 bases. This CDR3 comprises 16 residues. The germline V gene has CDR1 SGHVS and CDR2 FQNEAQ. J lost 8 bases, V lost 2 bases, and 10 bases had no gene match. CDR3 residues: CASSLSTGTGWYEQFF. CDR3 nucleotide sequence: TGTGCCAGCAGCTTAAGCACCGGGACAGGGTGGTATGAGCAGTTCTTC.

This clone was detected only once. The V call is TRBV6-5, the J call TRBJ1-6; D might be TRBD1 (6 bases). The CDR3 sequence is 15 residues long. Germline assignment: CDR1 MNHEY and CDR2 SVGAGI. V lost 2 bases, J lost 9 bases, and 14 bases lay in between. The CDR3 is CASSYTSDRFSPLHF. The CDR3 DNA is TGTGCCAGCAGTTACACTTCGGACAGATTTTCACCCCTCCACTTT.

The genes are TRBV27 and TRBJ1-2; 8 bases agree with TRBD1. This CDR3 has 14 residues. The J segment lost 3 bases and the V segment lost 7 bases, leaving 7 bases of the junction unmatched. Germline assignment: CDR1 MNHEY and CDR2 SMNVEV (reference sequence). DNA of the CDR3: TGTGCCAGCATTCAGGGGGCGGGTTACTATGGCTACACCTTC. This codes for CASIQGAGYYGYTF.

This rearrangement joins TRBV11-2 to TRBJ1-1, with D unclear. This CDR3 is built from 15 residues. The ends were cut back, 0 bases at V and 1 base at J, with 9 bases in the middle. From germline, CDR1 is SGHAT and CDR2 FQNNGV. Here the CDR3 reads CASSLDFAGNTEAFF. The CDR3 DNA reads TGTGCCAGCAGCTTAGATTTTGCAGGGAACACTGAAGCTTTCTTT.

The chain couples TRBV2 to TRBJ2-4; tentatively, D is TRBD1 (7 bases). Germline loops: CDR1 SNHLY, CDR2 FYNNEI. The V end was cut by 8 bases, the J end by 7 bases, with 15 bases between. This CDR3 is built from 13 residues. In DNA form, the CDR3 reads TGTGCCAGCCAGGGGGGCGCGCGTAACATTCAGTACTTC. Translation: CASQGGARNIQYF.

V is TRBV12-5 and J is TRBJ2-3; perhaps TRBD2 as D (7 bases). CDR3 length: 16 amino acids. Germline values: CDR1 LGHNT, CDR2 FRNRAP. V gave up 2 bases and J gave up 2 bases, with 14 bases separating them. This chain's CDR3 is CASGLRGAGATDTQYF. The CDR3 DNA reads TGTGCTAGTGGTTTGAGGGGGGCGGGGGCCACAGATACGCAGTATTTT.

In its sample, this clone was seen once. This chain joins TRBV6-2 or TRBV6-3 and TRBJ1-1, with D possibly matching TRBD1 (5 bases). This CDR3 has 13 amino acids. Between the trimmed V and J ends, which lost 4 bases and 4 bases, there was a span of 10 bases. From germline, CDR1 is MNHEY and CDR2 SVGEGT. DNA of the CDR3: TGTGCCAGCAGTTTAAGGGGCGGCACTGAAGCTTTCTTT. Residues: CASSLRGGTEAFF.

The chain combines TRBV11-1 with TRBJ2-7; 11 bases are a match to TRBD1. Germline-derived CDR1 and CDR2 are SGHAT and FQDESV (reference sequence). With 3 bases clipped from V and 5 bases from J, the junction kept 9 bases outside the gene matches. This CDR3 region has 16 residues. Here the CDR3 DNA reads TGTGCCAGCAGCTTCGCTAGTGGGACAGGGGGACACGAGCAGTACTTC. It is translated as CASSFASGTGGHEQYF.